This T cell receptor beta chain came from a study of PD-1 blockade in classical Hodgkin lymphoma. Assay used: immunoSEQ multiplex PCR; TCRdb lists only in-frame clones, some missing. The table has tens of thousands of clones, more than 75% seen once; the top ten hold roughly 7.1%. V trimming: 5 bases; J trimming: 7 bases; junction bases outside the gene matches: 15. CDR3 size: 16 residues. The germline V gene encodes CDR1 SGHVS and CDR2 FNYEAQ. About this clone: Its antigen remains unknown.

Time point here: cycle 4 day 1 (C4D1), after less than seven weeks of nivolumab. Following autologous stem cell transplantation, relapse occurred in every patient, and exposure to brentuximab vedotin varied. Study-level points and caveats: Whatever underlies the repertoire differences (possibly disease activity or prior therapy) remains undefined. Diversity similar to that of newly diagnosed patients was seen at baseline in complete responders. The study reported lower baseline TCR diversity in newly diagnosed patients than in healthy donors.

The sequence was collected from a human donor with classical Hodgkin lymphoma. Sequencing was performed on peripheral blood mononuclear cells (PBMCs), taken before the fourth cycle of nivolumab. The chain has TRBV7-6 and TRBJ2-7; 9 bases fit TRBD1. CDR3 in amino acids: CASSQMTTGGAGEQYF. Written as DNA, the CDR3 is TGTGCCAGCAGCCAAATGACAACAGGGGGCGCGGGGGAGCAGTACTTC.